This TCR beta chain was recovered during a study of blood T cell repertoires in COVID-19. On the study more broadly: Samples representing acute and convalescent COVID-19 were sourced from the United States, Italy and Spain. Nucleic acid was either cDNA or gDNA, and it came from T cells, B-cell-depleted T cells, or PBMCs.

Sequencing was performed with immunoSEQ multiplex PCR; in TCRdb, only in-frame clones are kept and a portion is missing. The sample lists 150,000 to 160,000 clones; about 80% were seen once. Germline-derived CDR1 and CDR2 are SGHTA and FQGTGA. Trimming removed 0 bases from V and 3 bases from J; junction bases left unmatched: 2. The CDR3 runs to 15 residues. The sequence came from a woman in her sixties with acute or convalescent COVID-19. Sequenced material: peripheral blood. This sequence joins TRBV7-3 and TRBJ2-5; 9 bases are shared with TRBD1. The CDR3 coding sequence is TGTGCCAGCAGCTTAACTGGGACAGGGAAAGAGACCCAGTACTTC. It is translated as CASSLTGTGKETQYF.